The rows below give T cell receptor beta chains drawn from one sample of a study of radiotherapy plus CTLA-4 blockade in lung cancer. Assay: immunoSEQ multiplex PCR; the TCRdb copy retains only in-frame clones and omits some. The table has about 88,000 clones, around 72% seen once. This specimen consisted of peripheral blood, obtained from a patient treated with radiotherapy plus ipilimumab. Receptors originate from a human donor with non-small cell lung cancer that progressed on radiotherapy plus ipilimumab. CDR3s include the opening cysteine and the closing phenylalanine or tryptophan. Each record gives: J gene, V gene, clone size, D gene, CDR3 DNA, CDR3 protein. A D gene is named only where the DNA matches it firmly. Clone size appears in some rows only: once, few, many, or a class for an expanded clone.

>TRBJ2-3|TRBV4-3|-|TRBD1
TGCGCCAGCAGCCACTTCGGGACAGGGACAGATACGCAGTATTTT
CASSHFGTGTDTQYF
>TRBJ1-5|TRBV9|-|-
TGTGCCAGCAGCGTAGATTCGGGGGGTGACAATCAGCCCCAGCATTTT
CASSVDSGGDNQPQHF
>TRBJ1-1|TRBV5-1|-|TRBD1
TGCGCCAGCAGTTTTCCCGCCGGACAGGGGGCGGCGACTGAAGCTTTCTTT
CASSFPAGQGAATEAFF
>TRBJ2-3|TRBV4-3|once|-
TGCGCCAGCAGCCAATCTGACAGGCTAGGGGGAGATACGCAGTATTTT
CASSQSDRLGGDTQYF
>TRBJ2-3|TRBV27|-|-
TGTGCCAGCAGTTTACGGTCAGGGCTGGCAGATACGCAGTATTTT
CASSLRSGLADTQYF
>TRBJ1-3|TRBV7-9|-|-
TGTGCCAGCAGCTTAGCCAGCGGGATCGGAAACACCATATATTTT
CASSLASGIGNTIYF
>TRBJ2-3|TRBV18|-|-
TGTGCCAGCTCACCGACGGACCAGACAGATACGCAGTATTTT
CASSPTDQTDTQYF
>TRBJ1-1|TRBV9|few|-
TGTGCCAGCAGCGAGCAAGGGGACCTAGGAGCTTTCTTT
CASSEQGDLGAFF
>TRBJ2-2|TRBV28|-|TRBD2
TGTGCCAGCAGTGTTAGCGGGAGAGGGGAGCTGTTTTTT
CASSVSGRGELFF
>TRBJ2-5|TRBV9|-|TRBD2
TGTGCCAGCAGCGTAGGGGCTAGCGGGGCGGGTGAGACCCAGTACTTC
CASSVGASGAGETQYF
>TRBJ2-7|TRBV27|-|-
TGTGCCAGCAGTTTACGGTGGGGGGAAGAGCAGTACTTC
CASSLRWGEEQYF
>TRBJ2-7|TRBV10-3|-|-
TGTGCCATCAGTGGGGGCGGTACCTACGAGCAGTACTTC
CAISGGGTYEQYF
>TRBJ2-1|TRBV2|-|-
TGTGCCAGCAGTGATACCGGGGGGCGGGTAAATGAGCAGTTCTTC
CASSDTGGRVNEQFF
>TRBJ1-2|TRBV7-9|few|-
TGTGCCAGCAGCTTAGGACAGAACTATGGCTACACCTTC
CASSLGQNYGYTF
>TRBJ2-2|TRBV30|-|-
TGTGCCTGGAGTGTACCCGGACAGAACACCGGGGAGCTGTTTTTT
CAWSVPGQNTGELFF
>TRBJ1-5|TRBV27|-|-
TGTGCCAGCAGTTTAACGCCAGGACTTTATCAGCCCCAGCATTTT
CASSLTPGLYQPQHF
>TRBJ2-3|TRBV19|few|-
TGTGCCAGTAGTATAAGCGCAGGGACAGATACGCAGTATTTT
CASSISAGTDTQYF
>TRBJ1-1|TRBV19|once|-
TGTGCCAGTAGCCTACAGGGGAACACTGAAGCTTTCTTT
CASSLQGNTEAFF
>TRBJ1-1|TRBV28|-|-
TGTGCCGCCCGGGGCAGTGGGGACACTGAAGCTTTCTTT
CAARGSGDTEAFF
>TRBJ2-7|TRBV11-2|-|TRBD1
TGTGCCAGCAGCCTACGGACAGGGAAATACTACGAGCAGTACTTC
CASSLRTGKYYEQYF
>TRBJ1-1|TRBV9|-|-
TGTGCCAGCAGCGGAGAGCGTCAGGGTTTAGCTTTCTTT
CASSGERQGLAFF
>TRBJ2-1|TRBV7-2|-|-
TGTGCCAGCAGCTCCTCGGCCGGCGGGTACAATGAGCAGTTCTTC
CASSSSAGGYNEQFF
>TRBJ2-2|TRBV5-1|-|-
TGCGCCAGCAGCTTGGGGCAGGGGAACACCGGGGAGCTGTTTTTT
CASSLGQGNTGELFF
>TRBJ1-1|TRBV7-9|-|TRBD1
TGTGCCAGCAGCGTAGGACAGGGGGCGCGCACTGAAGCTTTCTTT
CASSVGQGARTEAFF
>TRBJ1-4|TRBV5-1|-|TRBD1
TGCGCCAGCAGCGCGACAGGGACTTTGAGTGAAAAACTGTTTTTT
CASSATGTLSEKLFF
>TRBJ2-1|TRBV2|few|TRBD2
TGTGCCAGCAGGGGGGGACTAGCGGGGTACAATGAGCAGTTCTTC
CASRGGLAGYNEQFF